These T cell receptor beta chains were read from a single sample in a study of T cells in Graves' hyperthyroidism and ophthalmopathy. Each CDR3 protein gets one entry after TCRdb re-called the multiplex PCR reads with MiXCR. The table records approximately 630,000 distinct CDR3 sequences, 16% of them present only once. Sequenced input: blood. The receptors here all came from a woman in her 30s with Graves' hyperthyroidism. The conserved cysteine and the conserved F or W are not part of the CDR3 here. The D gene is left open where the match is weak. Size tells how often a clone was seen (once, few, many) or the class of an expanded clone, and some rows leave it out.

CDR3 protein: ASSLYEYNEQF
clone size: .
V gene: TRBV5-1
D gene: .
J gene: TRBJ2-1

CDR3 protein: ATSRDRDFSYEQY
clone size: few
V gene: TRBV15
D gene: .
J gene: TRBJ2-7

CDR3 protein: ASSRRTGYNEQF
clone size: .
V gene: TRBV14
D gene: TRBD1
J gene: TRBJ2-1

CDR3 protein: ASSLPGREQF
clone size: many
V gene: TRBV28
D gene: .
J gene: TRBJ2-1

CDR3 protein: SAKEGVNYEQY
clone size: many
V gene: TRBV20-1
D gene: .
J gene: TRBJ2-7

CDR3 protein: SAKTSEEQY
clone size: .
V gene: TRBV20-1
D gene: .
J gene: TRBJ2-7

CDR3 protein: ASSLTGTSSTDTQY
clone size: few
V gene: TRBV13
D gene: .
J gene: TRBJ2-3

CDR3 protein: ASSLGTSGSPYTGELF
clone size: few
V gene: TRBV7-9
D gene: TRBD2
J gene: TRBJ2-2

CDR3 protein: ASRLGGGRAHEQY
clone size: many
V gene: TRBV28
D gene: TRBD2
J gene: TRBJ2-7

CDR3 protein: ASSQVREDPHEQY
clone size: few
V gene: TRBV14
D gene: TRBD2
J gene: TRBJ2-7

CDR3 protein: ASSTRDRNTQY
clone size: .
V gene: TRBV27
D gene: TRBD1
J gene: TRBJ2-3

CDR3 protein: AWSTGLDPYEQY
clone size: .
V gene: TRBV30
D gene: .
J gene: TRBJ2-7

CDR3 protein: ASSVGGLAGGPSDTQY
clone size: many
V gene: TRBV11-2
D gene: TRBD2
J gene: TRBJ2-3

CDR3 protein: ASSLEGNTGELF
clone size: .
V gene: TRBV5-1
D gene: .
J gene: TRBJ2-2

CDR3 protein: ASSVDGLAGSYEQY
clone size: few
V gene: TRBV9
D gene: TRBD2
J gene: TRBJ2-7

CDR3 protein: ASSSITPFDGGGFTYEQY
clone size: many
V gene: TRBV11-2
D gene: .
J gene: TRBJ2-7

CDR3 protein: ASSSDYRVQPQH
clone size: many
V gene: TRBV12-3/TRBV12-4
D gene: .
J gene: TRBJ1-5

CDR3 protein: AWSETPGELF
clone size: many
V gene: TRBV30
D gene: .
J gene: TRBJ2-2

CDR3 protein: ASSDLGGVLGEKLF
clone size: .
V gene: TRBV6-1
D gene: .
J gene: TRBJ1-4

CDR3 protein: ASSRKAGTPRYNEQF
clone size: few
V gene: TRBV13
D gene: .
J gene: TRBJ2-1

CDR3 protein: ASSPTGTSGSRAYNEQF
clone size: many
V gene: TRBV28
D gene: TRBD2
J gene: TRBJ2-1

CDR3 protein: ASTEGAKETQY
clone size: many
V gene: TRBV6-1
D gene: .
J gene: TRBJ2-5

CDR3 protein: ASSRTVSYNEQF
clone size: many
V gene: TRBV2
D gene: .
J gene: TRBJ2-1

CDR3 protein: ASSFLSLTSGAQETQF
clone size: few
V gene: TRBV11-3
D gene: TRBD2
J gene: .

CDR3 protein: ASTVAGQETRY
clone size: few
V gene: TRBV28
D gene: TRBD2
J gene: TRBJ2-5

CDR3 protein: ASSLAIGTSNEKLF
clone size: few
V gene: TRBV7-9
D gene: .
J gene: TRBJ1-4

CDR3 protein: ASSEAGTVNTGELF
clone size: .
V gene: TRBV2
D gene: TRBD1
J gene: TRBJ2-2

CDR3 protein: ASSISSGRAYEQY
clone size: .
V gene: TRBV19
D gene: TRBD2
J gene: TRBJ2-7

CDR3 protein: ASSVDGSGANVLT
clone size: .
V gene: TRBV9
D gene: .
J gene: TRBJ2-6

CDR3 protein: ASSRSIGNQPQH
clone size: many
V gene: TRBV28
D gene: .
J gene: TRBJ1-5

CDR3 protein: ASSQISRDNSPLH
clone size: many
V gene: TRBV3-1
D gene: .
J gene: TRBJ1-6

CDR3 protein: ASSIDRLQGSRNQPQH
clone size: many
V gene: TRBV19
D gene: TRBD1
J gene: TRBJ1-5

CDR3 protein: ATSEGAISAYEQY
clone size: .
V gene: TRBV24-1
D gene: .
J gene: TRBJ2-7

CDR3 protein: ASRIQGLVGADTQY
clone size: many
V gene: TRBV27
D gene: TRBD2
J gene: TRBJ2-3

CDR3 protein: ASSLTERERDNEQF
clone size: few
V gene: TRBV7-3
D gene: TRBD2
J gene: TRBJ2-1

CDR3 protein: AISVQGARVYEQY
clone size: few
V gene: TRBV10-3
D gene: TRBD1
J gene: TRBJ2-7

CDR3 protein: ASSPVGGGNEQF
clone size: .
V gene: TRBV7-9
D gene: .
J gene: TRBJ2-1

CDR3 protein: ASSRLEAF
clone size: many
V gene: TRBV2
D gene: .
J gene: TRBJ1-1

CDR3 protein: ASRGTGISQPQH
clone size: few
V gene: TRBV19
D gene: TRBD1
J gene: TRBJ1-5

CDR3 protein: ASKDTTGWNSPLH
clone size: .
V gene: TRBV28
D gene: TRBD1
J gene: TRBJ1-6

CDR3 protein: ASSIAGTSGRCQYQETQY
clone size: .
V gene: TRBV11-2
D gene: TRBD2
J gene: TRBJ2-5

CDR3 protein: ASRGTWNTGELF
clone size: few
V gene: TRBV27
D gene: .
J gene: TRBJ2-2

CDR3 protein: SAKITAGRSSTDTQY
clone size: many
V gene: TRBV20-1
D gene: .
J gene: TRBJ2-3

CDR3 protein: ASSPHPSGRDYNEQF
clone size: few
V gene: TRBV5-1
D gene: TRBD2
J gene: TRBJ2-1

CDR3 protein: AWSWTSGLYEQY
clone size: many
V gene: TRBV30
D gene: TRBD2
J gene: TRBJ2-7

CDR3 protein: ASSLDRGKNTEAF
clone size: .
V gene: TRBV6-1
D gene: TRBD1
J gene: TRBJ1-1

CDR3 protein: ASSLGVGSNQPQH
clone size: .
V gene: TRBV5-1
D gene: .
J gene: TRBJ1-5

CDR3 protein: ASSPWEGLRETQY
clone size: .
V gene: TRBV19
D gene: TRBD2
J gene: TRBJ2-5

CDR3 protein: ASSFPAGSSYNEQF
clone size: many
V gene: TRBV28
D gene: .
J gene: TRBJ2-1

CDR3 protein: ASGGTSGGNEQF
clone size: many
V gene: TRBV2
D gene: TRBD2
J gene: TRBJ2-1

CDR3 protein: ASSQVWVGINEQY
clone size: .
V gene: TRBV4-3
D gene: .
J gene: TRBJ2-7

CDR3 protein: ASSAQSRAEAF
clone size: .
V gene: TRBV7-2
D gene: .
J gene: TRBJ1-1

CDR3 protein: ASSLADRGSSYEQY
clone size: .
V gene: TRBV7-2
D gene: TRBD1
J gene: TRBJ2-7